These 8 T cell receptor beta chains were all obtained from the same sample, sequenced in a study of T-cell reconstitution after alpha-beta-depleted transplantation in children. Unique molecular identifiers were used to barcode this TCRbeta library. Via MiXCR, TCRdb re-called the PCR reads, giving one row per CDR3 protein. The table has some 550,000 distinct CDR3 sequences, 18% seen once. The sample in question was PBMCs from the stem cell graft donor, obtained from the stem cell graft. These receptors were obtained from a human donor who donated a stem cell graft to a child with acute lymphoblastic leukemia.

Only a few counts were recorded for this clonotype. The V call is TRBV5-1, the J call TRBJ1-1; 7 nucleotides match TRBD1. V gave up 0 bases and J gave up 7 bases; unmatched junction bases: 6. Looked up from germline, CDR1 is SGHRS and CDR2 is YFSETQ. CDR3 size: 14 residues. The CDR3 nucleotides read TGCGCCAGCAGCTTGGTCCAGGGGGAAAGTGAAGCTTTCTTT. This sequence encodes CASSLVQGESEAFF.

The J gene is TRBJ2-1, the V gene TRBV12-3 or TRBV12-4; 12 nucleotides line up with TRBD2. Germline trimming cut 6 bases from V and 5 bases from J; bases unmatched to any gene: 8. The CDR3 has 16 residues. CDR3 nucleotides: TGTGCCAGCAGCCCAACCTGGACTAGCGGGAACAATGAGCAGTTCTTC. It specifies CASSPTWTSGNNEQFF.

V gene TRBV14 combines with J gene TRBJ2-1, with a tentative D call TRBD2 (6 bases). V lost 0 bases and J 7 bases, leaving 16 bases between the germline ends. CDR1 and CDR2 (germline): SGHDN, FVKESK. The CDR3 is 16 amino acids. The CDR3 spells CASSQDPSFRGNEQFF. CDR3 in DNA: TGTGCCAGCAGCCAAGACCCCTCGTTTCGGGGGAATGAGCAGTTCTTC.

CDR3: CASSFGRLNTGELFF. The CDR3 DNA sequence: TGCGCCAGCAGCTTTGGCAGATTGAACACCGGGGAGCTGTTTTTT. The chain joins TRBV4-1 to TRBJ2-2, with no clear D. The V end was cut by 5 bases, the J end by 1 base, with 11 bases between. The CDR3 loop spans 15 amino acids. Germline V gene lookup returns CDR1 MGHRA and CDR2 YSYEKL.

This sequence joins TRBV7-3 and TRBJ2-3; D possibly uses TRBD1 or TRBD2 (5 bases each). V lost 0 bases and J 0 bases, leaving 22 bases between the germline ends. CDR1 is SGHTA, CDR2 FQGTGA, per germline. The CDR3 contains 20 residues. Here the CDR3 reads CASSLTGLTSWGMSTDTQYF. The CDR3 DNA follows: TGTGCCAGCAGCTTAACGGGCTTGACCAGTTGGGGGATGAGCACAGATACGCAGTATTTT.

The V gene is TRBV2, the J gene TRBJ2-4; 11 nucleotides line up with TRBD2. V lost 5 bases, J lost 12 bases, and 9 bases stayed unmatched. Germline V gene sequence: CDR1 SNHLY, CDR2 FYNNEI. This CDR3 is 14 amino acids long. The CDR3 DNA reads as TGTGCCAGCAGTACGGGACTAGCGGCAGACCCTCAGTACTTC. It specifies CASSTGLAADPQYF. Together with reference TRBV2 and TRBJ2-4, the CDR3 gives the full variable domain: EPEVTQTPSHQVTQMGQEVILRCVPISNHLYFYWYRQILGQKVEFLVSFYNNEISEKSEIFDDQFSVERPDGSNFTLKIRSTKLEDSAMYFCASSTGLAADPQYFGAGTRLSVL.

The chain recombines TRBV18 with TRBJ2-2; 8 nucleotides align to TRBD1. This CDR3 has 20 amino acids. From germline, CDR1 is KGHSH and CDR2 LQKENI. Losses at the gene ends were 0 bases for V and 0 bases for J; bases not matched to a gene: 12. The CDR3 sequence: CASSPPYIQGASTNTGELFF. CDR3 coding DNA: TGTGCCAGCTCACCACCGTATATCCAGGGGGCGTCCACGAACACCGGGGAGCTGTTTTTT.

In this sample, this clonotype turned up a few times. This chain connects TRBV3-1 to TRBJ1-1, with D hard to call. The ends were cut back, 1 base at V and 10 bases at J, with 13 bases in the middle. This CDR3 region has 13 residues. Germline CDR1 and CDR2: LGHDT and YNNKEL (reference sequence). In DNA, the CDR3 is TGTGCCAGCAGCCAAGTGTGGGGAGGAGGAGCTTTCTTT. This encodes CASSQVWGGGAFF.